Presented here are 2 T cell receptor beta chains from one specimen sequenced in a study of blood T cell repertoires in COVID-19. Measured with immunoSEQ multiplex PCR; TCRdb has only the in-frame clones, and not every one. The data show about 100,000 clones, over 80% seen once. What was sequenced was peripheral blood. These receptors were collected from a man aged 50-59 years with acute or convalescent COVID-19.

This chain connects TRBV9 to TRBJ2-7; weak D call: TRBD2 (5 bases). Germline V lookup: CDR1 SGDLS, CDR2 YYNGEE. V was cut by 2 bases and J by 6 bases, with 21 bases left in between. The CDR3 covers 16 residues. The chain's CDR3 is CASSVSMDVGVGEQYF. CDR3 coding DNA: TGTGCCAGCAGCGTCTCCATGGACGTCGGGGTCGGCGAGCAGTACTTC.

The V and J genes are TRBV5-4 and TRBJ1-4; TRBD1 is a possible D gene (5 bases). This CDR3 comprises 13 residues. Germline CDR1 SGHNT, CDR2 YYREEE (reference sequence). Trimming took off 2 bases at V and 8 bases at J, with 10 bases between the two ends. CDR3 DNA sequence: TGTGCCAGCAGCTTACAGGAGGGAGAAAAACTGTTTTTT. The encoded protein is CASSLQEGEKLFF.